The 2 T cell receptor beta chains presented below share a single source sample, sequenced in a study of T-cell memory formation after mild COVID-19. TCRdb analysed the 5' RACE reads with MiXCR anew, one entry per CDR3 protein. The sample includes around 310,000 distinct CDR3 sequences, about 16% of them seen just once. Sample: PBMCs or a T cell subset sorted from them (not recorded which). The receptors shown here come from a man between 18 and 35 years old who had mild COVID-19 (a few samples of this study predate the infection). Cell type and time point are not known.

CDR3 nucleotide sequence: TGTGCCAGCAGTTTAAGGGGCCCGGTGGGGGAGCAGTACGTC. Encoded protein: CASSLRGPVGEQYV. The chain joins TRBV27 to TRBJ2-7; D may be TRBD1 (5 bases). The CDR3 has 14 amino acids. V gave up 2 bases and J gave up 7 bases, with 15 bases separating them. The germline V gene encodes CDR1 MNHEY and CDR2 SMNVEV (reference sequence).

The chain has TRBV9 and TRBJ2-3; tentative D call: TRBD2 (5 bases). Germline CDR1 reads SGDLS; CDR2 reads YYNGEE. The CDR3 length is 13 residues. The V and J ends lost 4 bases and 6 bases respectively, with 12 bases between them. In DNA, the CDR3 is TGTGCCAGCAGCTCCCGTTCGGGGGATACGCAGTATTTT. It specifies CASSSRSGDTQYF.